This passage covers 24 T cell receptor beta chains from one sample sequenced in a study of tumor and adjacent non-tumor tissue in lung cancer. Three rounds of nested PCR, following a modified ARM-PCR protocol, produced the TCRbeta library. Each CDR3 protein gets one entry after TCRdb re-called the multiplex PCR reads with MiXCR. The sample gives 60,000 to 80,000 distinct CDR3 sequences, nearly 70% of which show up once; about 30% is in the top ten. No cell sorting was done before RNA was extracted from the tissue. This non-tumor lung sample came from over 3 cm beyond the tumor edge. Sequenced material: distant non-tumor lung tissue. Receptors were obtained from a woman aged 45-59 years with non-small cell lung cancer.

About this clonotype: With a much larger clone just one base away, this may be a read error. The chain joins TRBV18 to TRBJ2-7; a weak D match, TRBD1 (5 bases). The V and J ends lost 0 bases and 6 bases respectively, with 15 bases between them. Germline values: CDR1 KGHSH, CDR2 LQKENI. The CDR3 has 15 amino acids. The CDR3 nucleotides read TGTGCCAGCTCACCACCAAACAGGCCCTTTACCGAGCAGTACTTC. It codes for CASSPPNRPFTEQYF.

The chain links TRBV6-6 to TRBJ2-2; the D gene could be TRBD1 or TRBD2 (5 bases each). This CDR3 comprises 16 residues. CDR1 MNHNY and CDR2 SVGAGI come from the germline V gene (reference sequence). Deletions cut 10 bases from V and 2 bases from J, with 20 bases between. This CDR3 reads CANTTGGALNTGELFF. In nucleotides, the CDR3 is TGTGCCAACACTACTGGGGGAGCCCTCAACACCGGGGAGCTGTTTTTT.

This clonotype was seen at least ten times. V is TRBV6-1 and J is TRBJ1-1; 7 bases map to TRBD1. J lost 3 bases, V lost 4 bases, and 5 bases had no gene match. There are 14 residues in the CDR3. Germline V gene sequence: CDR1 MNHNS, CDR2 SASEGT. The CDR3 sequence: CASSADRADTEAFF. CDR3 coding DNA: TGTGCCAGCAGTGCTGACAGGGCGGACACTGAAGCTTTCTTT.

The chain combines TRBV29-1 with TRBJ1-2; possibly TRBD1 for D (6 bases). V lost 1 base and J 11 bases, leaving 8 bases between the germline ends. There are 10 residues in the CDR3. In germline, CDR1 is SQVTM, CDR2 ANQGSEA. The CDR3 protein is CSVEAGDYTF. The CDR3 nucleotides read TGCAGCGTTGAAGCAGGGGATTACACCTTC.

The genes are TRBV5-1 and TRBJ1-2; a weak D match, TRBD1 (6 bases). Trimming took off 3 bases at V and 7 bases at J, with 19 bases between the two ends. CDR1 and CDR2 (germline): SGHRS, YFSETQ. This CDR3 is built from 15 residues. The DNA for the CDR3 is TGCGCCAGCAGCTCACCGGACAGAGGTAGACGTGGCTACACCTTC. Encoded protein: CASSSPDRGRRGYTF.

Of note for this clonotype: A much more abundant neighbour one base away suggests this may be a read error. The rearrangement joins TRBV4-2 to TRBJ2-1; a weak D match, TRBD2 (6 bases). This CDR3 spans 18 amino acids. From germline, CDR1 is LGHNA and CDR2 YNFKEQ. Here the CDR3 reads CASSPTIGGQSSYNDQFF. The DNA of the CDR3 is TGTGCCAGCAGCCCTACTATCGGAGGGCAGAGCTCCTACAATGATCAGTTCTTC.

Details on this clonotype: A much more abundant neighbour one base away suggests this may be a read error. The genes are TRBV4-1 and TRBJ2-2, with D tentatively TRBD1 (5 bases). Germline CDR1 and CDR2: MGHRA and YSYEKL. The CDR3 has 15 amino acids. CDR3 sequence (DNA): TGCGCCAGAAGCCAAACAACAGGAAACACCGGGGAGCTGTTTTTT. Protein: CARSQTTGNTGELFF.

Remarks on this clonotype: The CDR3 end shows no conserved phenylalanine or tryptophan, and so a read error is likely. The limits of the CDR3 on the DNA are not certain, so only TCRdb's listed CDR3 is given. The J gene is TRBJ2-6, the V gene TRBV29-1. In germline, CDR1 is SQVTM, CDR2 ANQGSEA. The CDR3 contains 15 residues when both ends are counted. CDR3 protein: CSVVAACSGANVLAI.

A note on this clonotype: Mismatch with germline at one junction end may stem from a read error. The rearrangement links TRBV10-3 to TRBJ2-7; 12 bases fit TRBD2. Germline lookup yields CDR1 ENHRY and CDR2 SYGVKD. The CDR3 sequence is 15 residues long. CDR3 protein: CATSTTSGSSYEQYF. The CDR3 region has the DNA TGTGCCACCAGTACGACTAGCGGGAGCTCCTACGAGCAATACTTC.

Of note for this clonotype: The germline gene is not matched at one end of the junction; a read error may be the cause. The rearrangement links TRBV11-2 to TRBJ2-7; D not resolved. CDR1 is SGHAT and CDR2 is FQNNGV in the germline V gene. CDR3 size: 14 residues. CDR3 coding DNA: TGTGCCATCAGCTTAACCCTTTGGAATGAGGAGCAGTACTTC. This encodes CAISLTLWNEEQYF.

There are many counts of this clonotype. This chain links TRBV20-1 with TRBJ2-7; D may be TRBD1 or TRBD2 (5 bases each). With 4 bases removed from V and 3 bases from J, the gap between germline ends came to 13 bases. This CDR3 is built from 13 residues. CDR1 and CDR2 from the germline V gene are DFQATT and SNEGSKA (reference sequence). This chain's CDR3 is CSATPGPYYEQYF. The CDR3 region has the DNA TGCAGTGCTACCCCGGGACCGTACTACGAGCAGTACTTC.

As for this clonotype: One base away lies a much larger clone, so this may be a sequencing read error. CDR3 protein: CASSAATVCGANVLTF. The CDR3 DNA reads TGCGCCAGCAGTGCGGCGACAGTTTGTGGGGCCAACGTCCTGACTTTC. The chain is built from TRBV10-1 and TRBJ2-6; D possibly corresponds to TRBD1 (5 bases). CDR1 is WNHNN and CDR2 is SYGVQD in the germline V gene (reference sequence). There are 16 residues in the CDR3. V shed 4 bases and J shed 3 bases, with 13 bases lying between them.

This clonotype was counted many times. Written as DNA, the CDR3 is TGTGCCAGCACCGCCGACAGGGAGGGGTATGGCTACACCTTC. Encoded protein: CASTADREGYGYTF. This sequence joins TRBV12-3 or TRBV12-4 and TRBJ1-2; 7 positions match TRBD1. V lost 7 bases to trimming and J lost 5 bases; unmatched junction nucleotides: 10. The CDR3 covers 14 residues.

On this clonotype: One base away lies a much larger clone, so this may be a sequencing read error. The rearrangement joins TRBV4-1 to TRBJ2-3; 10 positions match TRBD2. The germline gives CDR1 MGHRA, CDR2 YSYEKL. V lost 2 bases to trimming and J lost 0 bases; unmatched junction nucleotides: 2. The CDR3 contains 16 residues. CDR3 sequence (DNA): TGCGCCAGCAGCCAATCACTAGCGGGAAGCACAGATACGCAGTATTTT. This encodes CASSQSLAGSTDTQYF.

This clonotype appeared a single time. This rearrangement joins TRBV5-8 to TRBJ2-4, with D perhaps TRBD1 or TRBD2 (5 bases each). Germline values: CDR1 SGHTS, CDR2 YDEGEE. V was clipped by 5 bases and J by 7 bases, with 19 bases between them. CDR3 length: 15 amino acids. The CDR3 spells CASSYAGTRNNIQYF. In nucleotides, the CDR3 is TGTGCCAGCAGTTATGCCGGGACCAGAAACAACATTCAGTACTTC.

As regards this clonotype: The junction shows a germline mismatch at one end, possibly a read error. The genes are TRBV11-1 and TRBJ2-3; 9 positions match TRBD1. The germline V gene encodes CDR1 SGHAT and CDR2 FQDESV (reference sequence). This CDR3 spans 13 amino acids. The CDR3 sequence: CTSRGTGMDTEYF. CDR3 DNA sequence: TGTACCAGCAGAGGGACAGGGATGGATACAGAGTATTTT.

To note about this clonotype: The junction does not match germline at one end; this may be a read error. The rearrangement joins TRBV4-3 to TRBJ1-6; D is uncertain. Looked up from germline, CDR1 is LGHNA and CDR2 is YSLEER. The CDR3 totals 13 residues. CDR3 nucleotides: TGCGCCGGCAGCCAAGAGTCCGGTTCGCCCCTCCACTTT. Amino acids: CAGSQESGSPLHF.

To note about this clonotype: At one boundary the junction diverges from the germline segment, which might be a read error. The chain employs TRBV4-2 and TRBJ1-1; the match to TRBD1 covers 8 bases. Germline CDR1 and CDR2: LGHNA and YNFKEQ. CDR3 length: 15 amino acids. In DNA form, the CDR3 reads TGTACCAGCAGCCAACACAGGGGGGCCAACACTGAAGCTCTCTTT. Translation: CTSSQHRGANTEALF.

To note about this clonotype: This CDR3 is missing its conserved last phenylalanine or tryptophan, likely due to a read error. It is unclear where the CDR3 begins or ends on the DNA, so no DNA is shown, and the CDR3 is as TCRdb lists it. The CDR3 sequence is CASSESGIHEQFL. V is TRBV6-1 and J is TRBJ2-1; the table's TRBD1 call for D was not verified on the DNA. Germline lookup yields CDR1 MNHNS and CDR2 SASEGT. The CDR3 is 13 residues long, counting both termini.

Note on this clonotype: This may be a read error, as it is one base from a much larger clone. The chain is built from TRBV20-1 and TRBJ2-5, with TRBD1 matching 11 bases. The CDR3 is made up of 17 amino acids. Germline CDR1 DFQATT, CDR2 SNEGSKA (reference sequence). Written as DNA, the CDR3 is TGCAGTGTTAGAGATGCGGACAGGGGGCTTCCCCAAGAGACCCAGTACTTC. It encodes CSVRDADRGLPQETQYF.

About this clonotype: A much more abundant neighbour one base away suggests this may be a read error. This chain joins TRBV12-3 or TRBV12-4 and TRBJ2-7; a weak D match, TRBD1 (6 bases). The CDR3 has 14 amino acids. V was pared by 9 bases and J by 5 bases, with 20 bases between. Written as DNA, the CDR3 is TGTGCCAGGACCTCGATTGGGGGCTGGCACGAGCAGTACTTC. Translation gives CARTSIGGWHEQYF.

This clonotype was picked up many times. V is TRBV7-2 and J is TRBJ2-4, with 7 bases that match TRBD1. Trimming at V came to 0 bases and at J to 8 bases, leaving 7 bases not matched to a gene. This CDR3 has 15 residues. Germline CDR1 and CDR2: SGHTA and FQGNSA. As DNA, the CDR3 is TGTGCCAGCAGCTTAGCAGGGGACAGTTGGTACATTCAGTACTTC. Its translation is CASSLAGDSWYIQYF.

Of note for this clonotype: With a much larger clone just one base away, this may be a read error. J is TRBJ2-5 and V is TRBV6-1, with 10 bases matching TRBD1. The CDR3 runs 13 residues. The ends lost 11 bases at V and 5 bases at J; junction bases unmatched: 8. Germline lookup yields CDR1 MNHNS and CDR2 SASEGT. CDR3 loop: CAGILTGGETQYF. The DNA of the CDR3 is TGTGCCGGCATCCTGACAGGGGGCGAGACCCAGTACTTC.

CDR3 region: CASSFPRIGRFDQPQHF. Here the CDR3 DNA reads TGTGCCAGCAGTTTTCCAAGGATAGGGCGTTTCGATCAGCCCCAGCATTTT. The J gene is TRBJ1-5, the V gene TRBV28; no reliable D call. Germline CDR1 and CDR2: MDHEN and SYDVKM. This CDR3 region has 17 residues. V lost 3 bases and J 5 bases, leaving 20 bases between the germline ends.